One and the same sample provided the 23 T cell receptor beta chains below, sequenced in a study of T cells in Graves' hyperthyroidism and ophthalmopathy. Amplification yielded TCR beta CDR3 regions, with RNA transcripts as the source. Initially, a first-round RT-PCR of the TCR CDR3 employed the HTBI primer set. TCRdb reprocessed the multiplex PCR reads with MiXCR, giving one entry per CDR3 protein. The repertoire holds more than 550,000 distinct CDR3 sequences, with about 17% as singletons. The material sequenced was blood. These receptors were taken from a woman in her 50s with Graves' hyperthyroidism that later progressed to Graves' ophthalmopathy.

This clonotype occurred many times. This chain links TRBV20-1 with TRBJ1-1; 7 nucleotides line up with TRBD1. This CDR3 has 13 amino acids. Germline values: CDR1 DFQATT, CDR2 SNEGSKA (reference sequence). Unmatched junction bases numbered 9, after V lost 7 bases and J lost 4 bases. CDR3 sequence: CSVRRGLGTEAFF. CDR3 in DNA: TGCAGTGTAAGAAGGGGGCTAGGCACTGAAGCTTTCTTT.

There are many counts of this clonotype. V is TRBV11-2 and J is TRBJ2-5; 10 bases are a match to TRBD2. With V trimmed by 7 bases and J by 4 bases, 12 bases remained unmatched. This CDR3 has 16 amino acids. Germline CDR1 SGHAT, CDR2 FQNNGV. The CDR3 DNA follows: TGTGCCAGCAACCCCACGGAGCGGGGGGGCGGAGAGACCCAGTACTTC. Translated, it gives CASNPTERGGGETQYF.

This clonotype has at least ten counts. The J gene is TRBJ1-1, the V gene TRBV13; no firm D call. The CDR3 loop spans 12 amino acids. Germline V lookup: CDR1 PRHDT, CDR2 FYEKMQ (reference sequence). Trimming pared 0 bases from V and 7 bases from J, leaving 6 bases between. CDR3 sequence reads: CASSLGFLEAFF. The CDR3 DNA follows: TGTGCCAGCAGCTTAGGGTTTCTTGAAGCTTTCTTT.

This clonotype has at least ten counts. J is TRBJ1-5 and V is TRBV24-1; maybe TRBD1 (5 bases). Germline V gives CDR1 KGHDR, CDR2 SFDVKD. The CDR3 covers 16 residues. V was pared by 5 bases and J by 0 bases, with 13 bases between. The DNA for the CDR3 is TGTGCCACCAGTGCCTCCGACAGCGATAGCAATCAGCCCCAGCATTTT. Translating it yields CATSASDSDSNQPQHF.

As regards this clonotype: A read error may produce the germline difference seen at one junction end. The V and J genes are TRBV24-1 and TRBJ2-5, with D possibly being TRBD2 (7 bases). CDR1 KGHDR and CDR2 SFDVKD come from the germline V gene. CDR3 size: 17 residues. DNA of the CDR3: TGTGCCACCAGTGAGACCCGAGGGGGGGTCATGGGGGAGACCAAGTACTTC. Its protein is CATSETRGGVMGETKYF.

J is TRBJ1-6 and V is TRBV10-3; D perhaps matches TRBD1 (6 bases). This CDR3 is 16 amino acids long. CDR1 and CDR2 (germline): ENHRY, SYGVKD. V was trimmed by 8 bases and J by 5 bases, leaving 19 bases between them. The CDR3 DNA sequence: TGTGCCATCCGTCCGTCGGGGACACAAAATAATTCACCCCTCCACTTT. Its protein product is CAIRPSGTQNNSPLHF.

This clonotype was observed at least ten times. The chain carries TRBV2 and TRBJ1-1, with D possibly TRBD1 on 5 matching bases. Per the germline V gene, CDR1 is SNHLY and CDR2 is FYNNEI. V lost 4 bases to trimming and J lost 7 bases, with 13 bases between them. This CDR3 is 13 amino acids long. This CDR3 is CASSVLQVIEAFF. In DNA form, the CDR3 reads TGTGCCAGCAGTGTATTACAGGTGATTGAAGCTTTCTTT.

The chain links TRBV6-2 or TRBV6-3 to TRBJ2-1; D gene ambiguous. CDR1 and CDR2 from the germline V gene are MNHEY and SVGEGT. The CDR3 spans 15 residues. Trimming pared 0 bases from V and 7 bases from J, leaving 13 bases between. Here the CDR3 reads CASSYSLDGTNEQFF. CDR3 nucleotides: TGTGCCAGCAGTTACTCGCTGGACGGAACGAATGAGCAGTTCTTC.

This clonotype was observed many times. The V gene is TRBV3-1, the J gene TRBJ2-1, with a weak D call TRBD2 (6 bases). In germline, CDR1 is LGHDT, CDR2 YNNKEL (reference sequence). The CDR3 length is 15 residues. The V and J ends lost 4 bases and 9 bases respectively, with 19 bases between them. The CDR3 is CASSLTGLGGGEQFF. DNA for the CDR3: TGTGCCAGCAGCCTCACGGGACTCGGTGGGGGTGAGCAGTTCTTC.

This clonotype was seen more than once but under ten times. CDR3 sequence reads: CASSPSGPWMPQHF. For the CDR3, the DNA is TGTGCCAGCTCACCATCGGGACCATGGATGCCCCAGCATTTT. V is TRBV18 and J is TRBJ1-5; a possible D gene is TRBD1 (5 bases). This CDR3 is built from 14 residues. CDR1 and CDR2 from the germline V gene are KGHSH and LQKENI. The V end lost 2 bases, the J end lost 9 bases, and 14 bases lay between the germline ends.

This clonotype showed up many times. The V call is TRBV6-1, the J call TRBJ2-6; 8 nucleotides match TRBD1. The CDR3 has 16 residues. CDR1 is MNHNS and CDR2 is SASEGT in the germline V gene. V lost 5 bases to trimming and J lost 1 base; unmatched junction nucleotides: 4. CDR3 in DNA: TGTGCCAGCAGTTCCTACAGGGGGTCTGGGGCCAACGTCCTGACTTTC. Protein product: CASSSYRGSGANVLTF.

The chain couples TRBV7-9 to TRBJ2-5, with D unclear. The CDR3 consists of 13 residues. V was pared by 2 bases and J by 2 bases, with 6 bases between. CDR1 is SEHNR and CDR2 is FQNEAQ in the germline V gene (reference sequence). The chain's CDR3 is CASSLRQQETQYF. CDR3 DNA: TGTGCCAGCAGCTTAAGGCAGCAAGAGACCCAGTACTTC.

This clonotype was recorded many times. This chain uses TRBV3-1 with TRBJ2-3, with 7 bases that match TRBD2. This CDR3 is 13 amino acids long. The germline CDR1 and CDR2 sequences are LGHDT and YNNKEL (reference sequence). Germline trimming cut 5 bases from V and 6 bases from J; bases unmatched to any gene: 5. The CDR3, as DNA: TGTGCCAGCAGCGCAAGAGCGGGGGATACGCAGTATTTT. Translating gives CASSARAGDTQYF.

This sequence joins TRBV25-1 and TRBJ2-3, with 11 bases fitting TRBD2. The V gene end was trimmed by 3 bases and the J gene end by 4 bases; junction bases not matched to a gene: 9. Per the germline V gene, CDR1 is MGHDK and CDR2 is SYGVNS. The CDR3 spans 17 residues. CDR3 protein: CASSDPVVAGGPDTQYF. The CDR3 nucleotides are TGTGCCAGCAGTGACCCCGTAGTAGCGGGGGGGCCAGATACGCAGTATTTT.

V is TRBV5-1 and J is TRBJ2-5, with D unclear. Between the trimmed V and J ends, which lost 0 bases and 5 bases, there was a span of 11 bases. This CDR3 has 14 amino acids. In germline, CDR1 is SGHRS, CDR2 YFSETQ. The CDR3 coding sequence is TGCGCCAGCAGCTTGGTAACGTCTGGGGAGACCCAGTACTTC. Its protein is CASSLVTSGETQYF.

This clonotype has ten or more counts. The V call is TRBV2, the J call TRBJ2-2, with D possibly TRBD2 on 5 matching bases. The germline V gene encodes CDR1 SNHLY and CDR2 FYNNEI. With 4 bases removed from V and 7 bases from J, the gap between germline ends came to 13 bases. The CDR3 has 14 residues. The CDR3 nucleotides read TGTGCCAGCAGTGGGGATAGCGAGATCGGGGAGCTGTTTTTT. Its protein is CASSGDSEIGELFF.

J is TRBJ2-1 and V is TRBV19; TRBD2 is a possible D gene (6 bases). Germline V gene lookup returns CDR1 LNHDA and CDR2 SQIVND (reference sequence). Trimming removed 4 bases at V and 2 bases at J, with 12 bases between. This CDR3 spans 15 amino acids. The CDR3 coding sequence is TGTGCCAGTAGTACCAGGGACTGGCCCTACAATGAGCAGTTCTTC. Translating it yields CASSTRDWPYNEQFF.

There are a few counts of this clonotype. The chain links TRBV5-1 to TRBJ1-2, with D uncertain. Trimming cost V 4 bases and J 7 bases, with 14 bases left between them. The CDR3 length is 13 residues. In germline, CDR1 is SGHRS, CDR2 YFSETQ. CDR3 nucleotide sequence: TGCGCCAGCAGCGTTGGGTATTCGGTTGGCTACACCTTC. Its translation is CASSVGYSVGYTF.

This clonotype was detected many times. The chain employs TRBV12-3 or TRBV12-4 and TRBJ2-1; 10 bases agree with TRBD2. The V and J ends lost 4 bases and 0 bases, in that order; junction bases with no gene match: 12. The CDR3 is 19 amino acids. CDR3 DNA: TGTGCCAGCAGTTCCAGACTAGCGGGTATTGCGAGCTCCTACAATGAGCAGTTCTTC. Its translation: CASSSRLAGIASSYNEQFF.

This clonotype appeared many times. The chain recombines TRBV13 with TRBJ1-1; no firm D call. V lost 7 bases and J lost 4, with 13 bases in between. The length of the CDR3 is 13 residues. Germline lookup yields CDR1 PRHDT and CDR2 FYEKMQ (reference sequence). The chain's CDR3 is CASTPSLFTEAFF. The CDR3 DNA follows: TGTGCCAGCACCCCCAGCCTATTCACTGAAGCTTTCTTT.

This clonotype has just a few counts. The V gene is TRBV6-1, the J gene TRBJ1-5; D remains ambiguous. Trimming removed 6 bases from V and 0 bases from J, with 15 bases in between. The CDR3 consists of 16 residues. Looked up from germline, CDR1 is MNHNS and CDR2 is SASEGT. The CDR3 reads CASSPSEDYSNQPQHF. CDR3 coding DNA: TGTGCCAGCAGCCCTTCGGAGGACTATAGCAATCAGCCCCAGCATTTT.

For the CDR3, the DNA is TGCAGCGCCCTATCCGGACTCACAGCCGGGGAGCTGTTTTTT. Translation gives CSALSGLTAGELFF. The chain is built from TRBV29-1 and TRBJ2-2; TRBD2 might be the D (5 bases). Germline CDR1 is SQVTM and CDR2 is ANQGSEA. This CDR3 comprises 14 residues. With 7 bases removed from V and 6 bases from J, the gap between germline ends came to 18 bases.

Many counts were recorded for this clonotype. The chain carries TRBV13 and TRBJ1-1; the D is unclear. In germline, CDR1 is PRHDT, CDR2 FYEKMQ (reference sequence). V shed 5 bases and J shed 0 bases, with 13 bases lying between them. This CDR3 has 15 amino acids. DNA of the CDR3: TGTGCCAGCAGCATAAAGCCGTTATTGAACACTGAAGCTTTCTTT. The encoded protein is CASSIKPLLNTEAFF.